Each of the 16 T cell receptor beta chains below was sequenced from the same sample in a study of T cells in Graves' hyperthyroidism and ophthalmopathy. The CDR3 regions of TCR beta were amplified from RNA transcripts. First-round RT-PCR of the TCR CDR3 relied on the HTBI primer set. In TCRdb, the multiplex PCR reads were re-called with MiXCR into one record per CDR3 protein. The repertoire holds approximately 710,000 distinct CDR3 sequences, with 17% as singletons. Sequences were obtained from blood. The receptors come from a man in his fifties or sixties with Graves' hyperthyroidism.

The J gene is TRBJ2-1, the V gene TRBV11-3; either TRBD1 or TRBD2 may fit D (5 bases each). Germline CDR1 and CDR2: SGHNT and YENEEA. The V and J ends lost 5 bases and 8 bases respectively, with 25 bases between them. The CDR3 has 17 residues. As DNA, the CDR3 is TGTGCCAGCAGCCGTAATAGAGGGGCCGCGAGCGTCCATGAGCAGTTCTTC. Translated, it gives CASSRNRGAASVHEQFF.

This clonotype was found many times. The chain employs TRBV6-1 and TRBJ2-5; 14 bases are a match to TRBD2. The germline CDR1 and CDR2 sequences are MNHNS and SASEGT. J lost 4 bases, V lost 7 bases, and 8 bases had no gene match. The CDR3 extends over 16 amino acids. The CDR3 is CASNSLGLAGGETQYF. The CDR3 DNA reads TGTGCCAGCAACTCCTTAGGACTAGCGGGAGGAGAGACCCAGTACTTC.

A note on this clonotype: This may stem from a read error, because a much larger clone lies one nucleotide away. The rearrangement joins TRBV20-1 to TRBJ2-6; D is possibly TRBD1 (5 bases). Germline CDR1 reads DFQATT; CDR2 reads SNEGSKA (reference sequence). The CDR3 is 19 residues long. The V end lost 1 base, the J end lost 3 bases, and 22 bases lay between the germline ends. DNA of the CDR3: TGCAGTGCTAGAGGTTTAGGCCAGGGTAGTTGGGATGGGGCCAACGTCCTGACTTTC. Protein product: CSARGLGQGSWDGANVLTF.

As concerns this clonotype: A much more abundant neighbour one base away suggests this may be a read error. This chain uses TRBV12-3 or TRBV12-4 with TRBJ1-2; TRBD1 aligns across 12 bases. J lost 6 bases, V lost 1 base, and 3 bases had no gene match. This CDR3 spans 15 amino acids. CDR3 in DNA: TGTGCCAGCAGTTTAGGGGGACAGGGGGCCCATGGCTACACCTTC. Protein: CASSLGGQGAHGYTF.

The chain employs TRBV5-1 and TRBJ2-6; tentative D call: TRBD1 (6 bases). In germline, CDR1 is SGHRS, CDR2 YFSETQ. The CDR3 is 16 residues long. The germline V and J ends were trimmed by 4 bases and 3 bases, with 14 bases remaining between them. CDR3 protein: CASSLTTGFGANVLTF. The CDR3, as DNA: TGCGCCAGCAGCCTAACAACAGGGTTTGGGGCCAACGTCCTGACTTTC.

With respect to this clonotype: Given a much more abundant clone one base away, this may be a read error. This rearrangement joins TRBV20-1 to TRBJ2-5; D is perhaps TRBD2 (5 bases). CDR1 is DFQATT, CDR2 SNEGSKA, per germline (reference sequence). The CDR3 loop spans 15 amino acids. V was clipped by 2 bases and J by 0 bases, with 13 bases between them. CDR3 in amino acids: CSARNLASYQETQYF. Written as DNA, the CDR3 is TGCAGTGCTAGAAATTTAGCGTCGTACCAAGAGACCCAGTACTTC.

This clonotype was counted ten times or more. This chain links TRBV2 with TRBJ2-1; maybe TRBD2 (6 bases). The germline gives CDR1 SNHLY, CDR2 FYNNEI. This CDR3 contains 14 residues. V shed 6 bases and J shed 9 bases, with 18 bases lying between them. For the CDR3, the DNA is TGTGCCAGCAGCTGGGGTGGAGGGTCGGGTGAGCAGTTCTTC. Protein sequence: CASSWGGGSGEQFF.

The chain employs TRBV20-1 and TRBJ2-1, with D perhaps matching TRBD2 (5 bases). CDR1 DFQATT and CDR2 SNEGSKA come from the germline V gene (reference sequence). The CDR3 loop spans 12 amino acids. V lost 6 bases and J 7 bases, leaving 13 bases between the germline ends. CDR3 region: CSAEGGGNEQFF. DNA of the CDR3: TGCAGTGCCGAGGGCGGCGGAAATGAGCAGTTCTTC.

This clonotype was detected a few times. The rearrangement joins TRBV20-1 to TRBJ1-2, with TRBD1 matching 8 bases. Germline CDR1 and CDR2: DFQATT and SNEGSKA (reference sequence). This CDR3 has 16 residues. Losses at the gene ends were 3 bases for V and 4 bases for J; bases not matched to a gene: 13. The CDR3 sequence is CSARAWTGTFGYGYTF. CDR3 in DNA: TGCAGTGCTAGGGCTTGGACAGGGACTTTTGGCTATGGCTACACCTTC.

This clonotype was picked up one time. The rearrangement joins TRBV6-4 to TRBJ1-4, with a possible D match to TRBD1 (5 bases). V lost 3 bases, J lost 8 bases, and 16 bases lay in between. CDR1 and CDR2 from the germline V gene are MRHNA and SNTAGT. This CDR3 contains 15 residues. The CDR3, as DNA: TGTGCCAGCAGTGATCCCGGACCCGAGGGGGAAAAACTGTTTTTT. Protein: CASSDPGPEGEKLFF.

This clonotype appeared many times. The V gene is TRBV12-5, the J gene TRBJ2-1; possible D gene TRBD1, 6 bases. Germline loops: CDR1 LGHNT, CDR2 FRNRAP. The CDR3 totals 15 residues. V lost 6 bases and J 2 bases, leaving 14 bases between the germline ends. CDR3 amino acids: CASGPPGAAYNEQFF. The CDR3 nucleotides are TGTGCTAGTGGCCCTCCAGGGGCGGCCTACAATGAGCAGTTCTTC.

This sequence joins TRBV29-1 and TRBJ2-3, with a tentative D call TRBD1 (6 bases). Trimming pared 3 bases from V and 10 bases from J, leaving 14 bases between. The CDR3 runs 12 residues. In germline, CDR1 is SQVTM, CDR2 ANQGSEA. Written as DNA, the CDR3 is TGCAGCGTTGACTCAGGGGAGTTTTCGCAGTATTTT. It yields the protein CSVDSGEFSQYF.

The chain employs TRBV10-3 and TRBJ2-1; TRBD2 agrees at 7 bases. V lost 9 bases to trimming and J lost 4 bases; unmatched junction nucleotides: 21. The CDR3 runs 18 residues. From germline, CDR1 is ENHRY and CDR2 SYGVKD. The CDR3 nucleotides read TGTGCCATTAGCCCGACGGTCGGCAAGCGGGACGCATACAATGAGCAGTTCTTC. Amino acid sequence: CAISPTVGKRDAYNEQFF.

This clonotype was detected many times. The chain uses TRBV10-3 and TRBJ2-7; 10 positions agree with TRBD2. Trimming at V came to 3 bases and at J to 6 bases, leaving 8 bases not matched to a gene. CDR1 ENHRY and CDR2 SYGVKD come from the germline V gene. The CDR3 runs to 15 residues. The CDR3 bases are TGTGCCATCAGTGACGGAACCATAGCGGGAGGCGAGCAGTACTTC. It yields the protein CAISDGTIAGGEQYF.

In this sample, this clonotype turned up many times. The chain has TRBV28 and TRBJ2-1; 10 bases align to TRBD2. The CDR3 covers 15 residues. Germline V CDR1 and CDR2: MDHEN, SYDVKM. V was pared by 6 bases and J by 5 bases, with 7 bases of the junction left unmatched. CDR3 amino acids: CASRGRLAGNNEQFF. In DNA form, the CDR3 reads TGTGCCAGCAGGGGCAGACTAGCGGGTAACAATGAGCAGTTCTTC.

The V call is TRBV30, the J call TRBJ1-2; D unclear. Trimming took off 0 bases at V and 8 bases at J, with 7 bases between the two ends. Germline V gives CDR1 GTSNPN, CDR2 SVGIG (reference sequence). The CDR3 consists of 11 residues. CDR3 in DNA: TGTGCCTGGAGTGTACGAGGAGGCTACACCTTC. Amino acid sequence: CAWSVRGGYTF.